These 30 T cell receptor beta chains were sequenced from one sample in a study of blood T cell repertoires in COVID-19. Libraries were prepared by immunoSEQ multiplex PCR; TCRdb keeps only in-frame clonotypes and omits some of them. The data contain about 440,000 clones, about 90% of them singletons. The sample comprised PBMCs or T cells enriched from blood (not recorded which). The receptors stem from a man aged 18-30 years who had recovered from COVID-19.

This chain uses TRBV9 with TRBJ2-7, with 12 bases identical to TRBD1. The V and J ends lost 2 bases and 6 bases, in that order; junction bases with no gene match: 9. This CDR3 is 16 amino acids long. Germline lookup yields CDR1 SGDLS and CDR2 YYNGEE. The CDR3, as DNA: TGTGCCAGCAGCGTCTTATCGGGACAGGGGGCTTCCGAGCAGTACTTC. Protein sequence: CASSVLSGQGASEQYF.

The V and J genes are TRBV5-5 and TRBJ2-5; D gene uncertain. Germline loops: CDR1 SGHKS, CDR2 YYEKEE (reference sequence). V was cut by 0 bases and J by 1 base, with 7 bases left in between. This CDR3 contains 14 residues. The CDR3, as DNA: TGTGCCAGCAGCTTGGTACTTGGCCAAGAGACCCAGTACTTC. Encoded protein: CASSLVLGQETQYF.

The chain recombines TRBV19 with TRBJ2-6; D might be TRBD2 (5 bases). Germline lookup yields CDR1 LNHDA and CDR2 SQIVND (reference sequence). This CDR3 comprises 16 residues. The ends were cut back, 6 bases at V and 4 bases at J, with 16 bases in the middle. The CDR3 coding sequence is TGTGCCAGTAGGCCGGCCTTAGCGCTGGGGGCCAACGTCCTGACTTTC. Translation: CASRPALALGANVLTF.

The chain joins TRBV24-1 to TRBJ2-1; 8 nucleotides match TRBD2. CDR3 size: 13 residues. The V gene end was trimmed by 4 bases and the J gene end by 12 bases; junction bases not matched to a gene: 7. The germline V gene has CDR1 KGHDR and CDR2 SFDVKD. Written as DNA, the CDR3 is TGTGCCACCAGTGACCTGGGACTAGTTGTGCAGTTCTTC. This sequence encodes CATSDLGLVVQFF.

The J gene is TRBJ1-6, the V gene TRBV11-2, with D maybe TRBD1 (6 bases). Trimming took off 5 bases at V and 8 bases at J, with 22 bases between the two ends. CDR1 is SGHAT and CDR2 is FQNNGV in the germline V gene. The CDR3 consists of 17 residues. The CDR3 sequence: CASSHRAIPGNYSPLHF. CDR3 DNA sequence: TGTGCCAGCAGCCACAGGGCCATCCCCGGGAACTATTCACCCCTCCACTTT. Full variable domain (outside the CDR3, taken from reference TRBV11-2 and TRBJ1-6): EAGVAQSPRYKIIEKRQSVAFWCNPISGHATLYWYQQILGQGPKLLIQFQNNGVVDDSQLPKDRFSAERLKGVDSTLKIQPAKLEDSAVYLCASSHRAIPGNYSPLHFGNGTRLTVT.

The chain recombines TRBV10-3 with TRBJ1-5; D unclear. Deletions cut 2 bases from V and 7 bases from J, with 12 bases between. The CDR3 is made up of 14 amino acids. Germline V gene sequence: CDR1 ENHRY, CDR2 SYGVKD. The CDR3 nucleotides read TGTGCCATCAGTGAGGCCGAGGGAAGACAGCCCCAGCATTTT. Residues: CAISEAEGRQPQHF.

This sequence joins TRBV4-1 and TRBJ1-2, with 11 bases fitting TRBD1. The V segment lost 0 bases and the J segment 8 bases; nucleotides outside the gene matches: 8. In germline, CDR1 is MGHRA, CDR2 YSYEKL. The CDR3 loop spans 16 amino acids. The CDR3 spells CASSQDSGQGADGYTF. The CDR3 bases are TGCGCCAGCAGCCAAGACTCAGGACAGGGGGCAGACGGCTACACCTTC.

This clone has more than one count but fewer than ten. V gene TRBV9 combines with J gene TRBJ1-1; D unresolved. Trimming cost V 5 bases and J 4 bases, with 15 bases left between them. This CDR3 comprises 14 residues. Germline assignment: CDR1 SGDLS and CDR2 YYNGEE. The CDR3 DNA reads TGTGCCAGCAGTGTTGAGGCCGTGGGCACTGAAGCTTTCTTT. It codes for CASSVEAVGTEAFF.

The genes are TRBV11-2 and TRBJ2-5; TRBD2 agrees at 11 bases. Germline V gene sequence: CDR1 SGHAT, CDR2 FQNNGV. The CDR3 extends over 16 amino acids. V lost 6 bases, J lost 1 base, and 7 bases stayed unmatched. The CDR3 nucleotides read TGTGCCAGCAGACCACTAGCGGGAGAGGGCCAAGAGACCCAGTACTTC. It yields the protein CASRPLAGEGQETQYF.

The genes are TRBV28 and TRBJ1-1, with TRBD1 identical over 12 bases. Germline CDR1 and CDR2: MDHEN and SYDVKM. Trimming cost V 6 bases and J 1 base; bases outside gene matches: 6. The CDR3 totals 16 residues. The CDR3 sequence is CASRGDRGLGNTEAFF. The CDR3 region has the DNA TGTGCCAGCAGGGGGGACAGGGGGCTTGGGAACACTGAAGCTTTCTTT.

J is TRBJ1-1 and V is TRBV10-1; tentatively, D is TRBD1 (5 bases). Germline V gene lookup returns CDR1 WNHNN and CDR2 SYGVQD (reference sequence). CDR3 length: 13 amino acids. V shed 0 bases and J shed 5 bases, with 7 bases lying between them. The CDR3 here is CASSESKGTEAFF. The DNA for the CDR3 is TGCGCCAGCAGTGAGTCCAAGGGGACTGAAGCTTTCTTT.

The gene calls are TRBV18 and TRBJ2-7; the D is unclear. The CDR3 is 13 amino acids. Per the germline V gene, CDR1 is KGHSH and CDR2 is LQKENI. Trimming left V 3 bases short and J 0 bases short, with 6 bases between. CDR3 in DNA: TGTGCCAGCTCACCCGCGAGCTCCTACGAGCAGTACTTC. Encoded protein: CASSPASSYEQYF.

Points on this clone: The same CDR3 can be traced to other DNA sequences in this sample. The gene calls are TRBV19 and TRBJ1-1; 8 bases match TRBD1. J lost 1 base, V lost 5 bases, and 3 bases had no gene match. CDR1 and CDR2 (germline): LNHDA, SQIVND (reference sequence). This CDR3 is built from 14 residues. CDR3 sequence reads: CASSLGQANTEAFF. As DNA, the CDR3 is TGTGCCAGTAGTTTGGGACAGGCGAACACTGAAGCTTTCTTT.

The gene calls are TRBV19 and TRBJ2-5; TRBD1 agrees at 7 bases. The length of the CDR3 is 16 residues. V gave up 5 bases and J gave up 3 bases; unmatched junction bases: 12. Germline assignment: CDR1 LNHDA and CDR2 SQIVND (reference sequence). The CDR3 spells CASSSNRGKVKETQYF. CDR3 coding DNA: TGTGCCAGTAGTTCAAACAGGGGAAAGGTGAAAGAGACCCAGTACTTC.

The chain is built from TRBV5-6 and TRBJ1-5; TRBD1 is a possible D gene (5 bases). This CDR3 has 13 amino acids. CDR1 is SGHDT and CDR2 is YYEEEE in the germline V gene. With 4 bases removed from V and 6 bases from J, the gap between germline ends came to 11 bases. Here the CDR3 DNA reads TGTGCCAGCAGCGCAGGGCGTTCTCAGCCCCAGCATTTT. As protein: CASSAGRSQPQHF. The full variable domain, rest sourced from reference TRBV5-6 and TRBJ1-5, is DAGVTQSPTHLIKTRGQQVTLRCSPKSGHDTVSWYQQALGQGPQFIFQYYEEEERQRGNFPDRFSGHQFPNYSSELNVNALLLGDSALYLCASSAGRSQPQHFGDGTRLSIL.

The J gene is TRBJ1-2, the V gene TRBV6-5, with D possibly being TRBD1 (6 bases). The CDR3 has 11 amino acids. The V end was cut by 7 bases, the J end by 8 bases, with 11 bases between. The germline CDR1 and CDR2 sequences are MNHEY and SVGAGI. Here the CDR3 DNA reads TGTGCCAGCACAGGGGCAGGCGGCTACACCTTC. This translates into CASTGAGGYTF.

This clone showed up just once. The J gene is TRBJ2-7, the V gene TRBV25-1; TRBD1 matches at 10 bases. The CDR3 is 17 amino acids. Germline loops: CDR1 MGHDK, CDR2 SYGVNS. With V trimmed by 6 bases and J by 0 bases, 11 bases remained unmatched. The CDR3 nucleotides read TGTGCCAGCAGGGGGTGGGACAGGGGTCACAGCTCCTACGAGCAGTACTTC. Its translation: CASRGWDRGHSSYEQYF.

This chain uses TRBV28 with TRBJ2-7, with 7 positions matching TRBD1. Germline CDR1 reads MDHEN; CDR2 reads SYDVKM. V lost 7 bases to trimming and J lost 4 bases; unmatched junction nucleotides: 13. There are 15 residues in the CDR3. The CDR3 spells CASTLGMGQNYEQYF. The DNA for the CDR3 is TGTGCCAGCACCCTAGGTATGGGACAGAATTACGAGCAGTACTTC.

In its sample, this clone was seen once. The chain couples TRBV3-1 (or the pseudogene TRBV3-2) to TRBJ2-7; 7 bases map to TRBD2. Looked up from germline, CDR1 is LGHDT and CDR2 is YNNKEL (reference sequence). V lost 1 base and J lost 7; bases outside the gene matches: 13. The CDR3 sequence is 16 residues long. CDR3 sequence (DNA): TGTGCCAGCAGCCAAGCGGCGGGACTACCCCCGGGGGAGCAGTACTTC. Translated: CASSQAAGLPPGEQYF.

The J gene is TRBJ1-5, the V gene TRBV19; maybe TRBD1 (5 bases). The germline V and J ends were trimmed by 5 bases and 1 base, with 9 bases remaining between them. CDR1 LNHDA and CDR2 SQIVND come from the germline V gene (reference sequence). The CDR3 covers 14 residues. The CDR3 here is CASSSGQSNQPQHF. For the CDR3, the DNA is TGTGCCAGTAGTTCAGGGCAGAGCAATCAGCCCCAGCATTTT.

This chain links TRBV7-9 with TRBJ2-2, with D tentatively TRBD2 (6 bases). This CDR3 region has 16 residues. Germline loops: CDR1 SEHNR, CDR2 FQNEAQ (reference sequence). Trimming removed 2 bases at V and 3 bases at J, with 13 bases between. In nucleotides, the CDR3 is TGTGCCAGCAGCTTATTTGGATGGGGGGACACCGGGGAGCTGTTTTTT. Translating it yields CASSLFGWGDTGELFF.

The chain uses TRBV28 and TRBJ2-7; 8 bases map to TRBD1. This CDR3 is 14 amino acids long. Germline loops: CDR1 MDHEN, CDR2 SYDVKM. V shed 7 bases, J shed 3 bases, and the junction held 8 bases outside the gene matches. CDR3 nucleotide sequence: TGTGCCAGCAAACAGACAGGGGAATTCTACGAGCAGTACTTC. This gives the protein CASKQTGEFYEQYF.

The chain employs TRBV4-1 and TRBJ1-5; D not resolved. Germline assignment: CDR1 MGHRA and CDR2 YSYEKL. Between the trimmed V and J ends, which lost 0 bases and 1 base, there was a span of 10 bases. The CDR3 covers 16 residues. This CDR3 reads CASSQERDLSNQPQHF. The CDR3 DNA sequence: TGCGCCAGCAGCCAAGAGAGGGATTTGAGCAATCAGCCCCAGCATTTT.

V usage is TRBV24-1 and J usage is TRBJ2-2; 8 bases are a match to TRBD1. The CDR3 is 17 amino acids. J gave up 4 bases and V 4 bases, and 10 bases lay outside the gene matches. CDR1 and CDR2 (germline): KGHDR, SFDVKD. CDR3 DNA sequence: TGTGCCACCAGTGACCGGGCTCCGGACAGGGCCACCGGGGAGCTGTTTTTT. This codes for CATSDRAPDRATGELFF.

CDR3 sequence reads: CASSLTGGWGETQYF. CDR3 bases: TGTGCCAGCAGTTTGACAGGGGGTTGGGGAGAGACCCAGTACTTC. V and J are TRBV27 and TRBJ2-5, with TRBD1 matching 9 bases. There are 15 residues in the CDR3. Germline V gives CDR1 MNHEY, CDR2 SMNVEV (reference sequence). Trimming took 3 bases from V and 4 from J; bases not matched to a gene: 6.

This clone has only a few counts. CDR3 loop: CASSYDRGQGYGYTF. The CDR3 bases are TGTGCCAGCAGTTACGACAGGGGGCAGGGCTATGGCTACACCTTC. V and J are TRBV28 and TRBJ1-2; 10 bases align to TRBD1. The V gene's germline CDR1 is MDHEN and CDR2 SYDVKM. V lost 4 bases to trimming and J lost 4 bases; unmatched junction nucleotides: 6. This CDR3 spans 15 amino acids.

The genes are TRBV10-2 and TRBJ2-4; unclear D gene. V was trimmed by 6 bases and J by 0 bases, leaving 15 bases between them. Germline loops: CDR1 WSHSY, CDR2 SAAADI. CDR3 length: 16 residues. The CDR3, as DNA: TGCGCCAGCAGCGATATCCGAACATTAGCCAAAAACATTCAGTACTTC. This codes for CASSDIRTLAKNIQYF.

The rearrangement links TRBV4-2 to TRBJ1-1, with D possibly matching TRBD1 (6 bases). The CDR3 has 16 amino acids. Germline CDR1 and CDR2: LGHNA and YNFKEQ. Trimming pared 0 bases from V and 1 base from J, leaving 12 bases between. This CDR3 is CASSQDPSTGNTEAFF. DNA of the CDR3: TGTGCCAGCAGCCAAGATCCCTCGACAGGGAACACTGAAGCTTTCTTT.

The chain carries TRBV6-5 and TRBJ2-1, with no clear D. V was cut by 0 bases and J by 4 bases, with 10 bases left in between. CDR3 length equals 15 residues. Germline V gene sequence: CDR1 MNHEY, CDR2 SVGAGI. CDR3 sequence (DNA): TGTGCCAGCAGTTACTCCGTCGACTCTTACAATGAGCAGTTCTTC. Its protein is CASSYSVDSYNEQFF.

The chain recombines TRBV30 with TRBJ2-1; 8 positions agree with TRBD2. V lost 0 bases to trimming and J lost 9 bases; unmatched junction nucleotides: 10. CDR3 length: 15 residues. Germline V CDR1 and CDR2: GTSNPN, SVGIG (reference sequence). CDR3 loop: CAWSVTSGFGSEQFF. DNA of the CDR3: TGTGCCTGGAGTGTAACTAGCGGCTTTGGGAGTGAGCAGTTCTTC.